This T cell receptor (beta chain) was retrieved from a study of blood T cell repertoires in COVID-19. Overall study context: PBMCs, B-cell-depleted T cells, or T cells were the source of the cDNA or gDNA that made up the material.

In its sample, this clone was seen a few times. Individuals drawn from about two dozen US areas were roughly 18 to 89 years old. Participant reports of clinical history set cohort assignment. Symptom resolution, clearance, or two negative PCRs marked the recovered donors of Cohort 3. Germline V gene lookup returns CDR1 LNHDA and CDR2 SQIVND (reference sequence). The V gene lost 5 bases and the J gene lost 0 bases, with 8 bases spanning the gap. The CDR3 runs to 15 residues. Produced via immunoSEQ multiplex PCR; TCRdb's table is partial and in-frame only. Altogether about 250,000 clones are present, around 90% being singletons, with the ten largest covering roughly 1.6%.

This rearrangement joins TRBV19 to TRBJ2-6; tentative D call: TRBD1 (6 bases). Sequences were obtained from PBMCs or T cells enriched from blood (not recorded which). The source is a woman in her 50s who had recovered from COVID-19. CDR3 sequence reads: CASSQGISGANVLTF. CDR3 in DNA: TGTGCCAGTAGTCAGGGGATCTCTGGGGCCAACGTCCTGACTTTC.